The 23 T cell receptor beta chains given below trace back to one sample, sequenced in a study of T cells in Graves' hyperthyroidism and ophthalmopathy. TCR beta CDR3 regions were amplified from RNA transcripts. The HTBI primer set served for first-round RT-PCR of the TCR CDR3. Each CDR3 protein gets one entry after TCRdb re-called the multiplex PCR reads with MiXCR. The repertoire holds over 700,000 distinct CDR3 sequences, with around 40% as singletons. Input material: blood. These receptors were obtained from a woman aged 35 to 49 with Graves' hyperthyroidism.

This clonotype showed up many times. As DNA, the CDR3 is TGCAGTGCTAGAGCGGGGGGAGGTGGCTACACCTTC. Translated: CSARAGGGGYTF. The V gene is TRBV20-1, the J gene TRBJ1-2; D perhaps matches TRBD1 (5 bases). The CDR3 extends over 12 amino acids. Trimming left V 1 base short and J 7 bases short, with 10 bases between. Germline assignment: CDR1 DFQATT and CDR2 SNEGSKA (reference sequence).

The V gene is TRBV2, the J gene TRBJ1-6, with D tentatively TRBD1 (5 bases). The length of the CDR3 is 14 residues. Germline V lookup: CDR1 SNHLY, CDR2 FYNNEI. The V end lost 6 bases, the J end lost 7 bases, and 13 bases lay between the germline ends. Here the CDR3 reads CASRTGTGNSPLHF. The CDR3 DNA follows: TGTGCCAGCAGGACCGGGACGGGAAATTCACCCCTCCACTTT.

Ten or more counts support this clonotype. This chain links TRBV9 with TRBJ2-2, with D unresolved. Germline V lookup: CDR1 SGDLS, CDR2 YYNGEE. V was cut by 0 bases and J by 6 bases, with 9 bases left in between. The CDR3 has 14 amino acids. The CDR3 reads CASSVGLPAGELFF. The CDR3 DNA reads as TGTGCCAGCAGCGTAGGTCTCCCGGCCGGGGAGCTGTTTTTT.

Points on this clonotype: This may be a read error, as it is one base from a much larger clone. The V call is TRBV7-2, the J call TRBJ1-1; TRBD1 is a possible D gene (6 bases). Germline V gene sequence: CDR1 SGHTA, CDR2 FQGNSA. V was trimmed by 8 bases and J by 1 base, leaving 14 bases between them. The CDR3 loop spans 14 amino acids. For the CDR3, the DNA is TGTGCCAGCGGCTCCTACAGGGAGAACACTGAAGCTTTCTTT. Its translation: CASGSYRENTEAFF.

On this clonotype: Possible read error: a much larger clone is one base away. The chain couples TRBV10-3 to TRBJ1-1; D not certain. There are 14 residues in the CDR3. Germline CDR1 and CDR2: ENHRY and SYGVKD. Trimming pared 5 bases from V and 2 bases from J, leaving 12 bases between. For the CDR3, the DNA is TGTGCCATCAGTTACGGCAGCCCAAACACTGAAGCTTTCTTT. Translated, it gives CAISYGSPNTEAFF.

This clonotype was counted at least ten times. J is TRBJ2-2 and V is TRBV7-9; no reliable D call. The CDR3 runs 11 residues. The germline gives CDR1 SEHNR, CDR2 FQNEAQ (reference sequence). V lost 6 bases, J lost 4 bases, and 3 bases lay in between. CDR3 DNA sequence: TGTGCCAGCAGAGGCACCGGGGAGCTGTTTTTT. This encodes CASRGTGELFF.

The rearrangement links TRBV11-2 to TRBJ1-3, with D unclear. CDR1 and CDR2 (germline): SGHAT, FQNNGV. V shed 5 bases and J shed 7 bases, with 9 bases lying between them. The CDR3 sequence is 12 residues long. In DNA, the CDR3 is TGTGCCAGCAGCGAAAAATGGAACACCATATATTTT. Amino acids: CASSEKWNTIYF.

Points on this clonotype: Relative to the germline gene, one junction end is altered; a read error may explain this. J is TRBJ2-5 and V is TRBV10-3, with 7 bases aligning to TRBD2. The CDR3 is made up of 17 amino acids. Germline V gives CDR1 ENHRY, CDR2 SYGVKD. CDR3: CASSYLGGAGDQETQYF. The DNA for the CDR3 is TGTGCCAGCAGTTACCTTGGAGGGGCGGGAGACCAAGAGACCCAGTACTTC.

In this sample, this clonotype turned up many times. The chain employs TRBV7-9 and TRBJ1-4; D is possibly TRBD1 (5 bases). The germline gives CDR1 SEHNR, CDR2 FQNEAQ (reference sequence). This CDR3 region has 14 residues. V lost 5 bases to trimming and J lost 8 bases, with 15 bases between them. CDR3 region: CASSRGGQSEKLFF. The CDR3 DNA reads TGTGCCAGCAGCCGGGGGGGTCAGAGCGAAAAACTGTTTTTT.

This clonotype has at least ten counts. CDR3 bases: TGTGCCAGCAGCTTTGGACAGTACAATCAGCCCCAGCATTTT. Translating it yields CASSFGQYNQPQHF. The rearrangement uses TRBV7-9 and TRBJ1-5, with D tentatively TRBD1 (6 bases). This CDR3 has 14 amino acids. Trimming removed 3 bases from V and 3 bases from J, with 9 bases in between. CDR1 SEHNR and CDR2 FQNEAQ come from the germline V gene (reference sequence).

The chain carries TRBV2 and TRBJ1-5, with D maybe TRBD1 (6 bases). The CDR3 loop spans 15 amino acids. V was shortened by 3 bases and J by 2 bases, with 11 bases between the two germline ends. Germline assignment: CDR1 SNHLY and CDR2 FYNNEI. The CDR3 nucleotides are TGTGCCAGCAGTGACGACGCAGGGGGCAATCAGCCCCAGCATTTT. Its protein product is CASSDDAGGNQPQHF.

This clonotype has a count of ten or more. V gene TRBV25-1 combines with J gene TRBJ1-2; possibly TRBD1 for D (5 bases). Trimming shortened V by 7 bases and J by 6 bases, and 15 bases separated the two germline ends. The CDR3 runs to 13 residues. Per the germline V gene, CDR1 is MGHDK and CDR2 is SYGVNS. The CDR3 protein is CASIRGDGNGYTF. The DNA of the CDR3 is TGTGCCAGCATCCGGGGGGATGGGAATGGCTACACCTTC.

This chain joins TRBV12-3 or TRBV12-4 and TRBJ1-1; 9 nucleotides align to TRBD1. V lost 5 bases and J lost 11; bases outside the gene matches: 9. The CDR3 covers 13 residues. CDR3 nucleotide sequence: TGTGCCAGCAGTGAAGGGACAGGGTTAGTTGCTTTCTTT. Residues: CASSEGTGLVAFF.

In the case of this clonotype: The CDR3 does not end in the conserved phenylalanine or tryptophan, so this is likely a read error. V gene TRBV10-2 combines with J gene TRBJ1-1, with TRBD1 matching over 10 bases. V lost 10 bases and J lost 2; bases outside the gene matches: 13. The CDR3 has 16 residues. The germline gives CDR1 WSHSY, CDR2 SAAADI. CDR3 region: CATVPGQGWDNTEAFS. In nucleotides, the CDR3 is TGCGCCACGGTCCCGGGACAGGGGTGGGATAACACTGAAGCTTTCTCT.

This clonotype has just a few counts. The genes are TRBV5-6 and TRBJ2-5; D not certain. V was pared by 4 bases and J by 4 bases, with 14 bases between. There are 14 residues in the CDR3. Germline loops: CDR1 SGHDT, CDR2 YYEEEE. CDR3 sequence (DNA): TGTGCCAGCAGCACCGATTACTATGGAGAGACCCAGTACTTC. It yields the protein CASSTDYYGETQYF.

Ten or more counts support this clonotype. The chain recombines TRBV5-1 with TRBJ2-6, with 12 nucleotides matching TRBD1. V lost 4 bases, J lost 3 bases, and 8 bases stayed unmatched. CDR3 length: 18 amino acids. Germline CDR1 and CDR2: SGHRS and YFSETQ. The CDR3 sequence is CASSLLGQGADGANVLTF. The CDR3 nucleotides are TGCGCCAGCAGCCTACTGGGACAGGGGGCAGATGGGGCCAACGTCCTGACTTTC.

The chain carries TRBV15 and TRBJ1-1; 9 positions match TRBD1. V lost 5 bases, J lost 0 bases, and 7 bases stayed unmatched. Germline V gene data show CDR1 as LNHNV and CDR2 as YYDKDF (reference sequence). The CDR3 extends over 16 amino acids. In nucleotides, the CDR3 is TGTGCCACCAGCCTCGGGACAGGGAGAATGAACACTGAAGCTTTCTTT. This gives the protein CATSLGTGRMNTEAFF.

This clonotype was found a few times. V and J are TRBV7-2 and TRBJ1-5; 11 nucleotides match TRBD1. Germline CDR1 is SGHTA and CDR2 is FQGNSA. With V trimmed by 3 bases and J by 6 bases, 13 bases remained unmatched. CDR3 length: 18 residues. The CDR3 sequence: CASSLVSGQGATAQPQHF. CDR3 DNA sequence: TGTGCCAGCAGCTTGGTGTCTGGACAGGGGGCGACGGCTCAGCCCCAGCATTTT.

This clonotype showed up many times. CDR3 DNA sequence: TGCAGTGCTCCAGTGCCCAGCGGGAGGGCCTACGAGCAGTACTTC. Its translation: CSAPVPSGRAYEQYF. The chain links TRBV20-1 to TRBJ2-7, with 10 bases matching TRBD2. The germline gives CDR1 DFQATT, CDR2 SNEGSKA (reference sequence). V gave up 5 bases and J gave up 2 bases; unmatched junction bases: 9. The CDR3 runs to 15 residues.

This sequence joins TRBV11-2 and TRBJ1-1; D not resolved. With 0 bases removed from V and 10 bases from J, the gap between germline ends came to 12 bases. CDR1 SGHAT and CDR2 FQNNGV come from the germline V gene. The length of the CDR3 is 13 residues. This CDR3 is CASSLESQTVAFF. The CDR3 bases are TGTGCCAGCAGCTTAGAAAGTCAGACGGTAGCTTTCTTT.

The V and J genes are TRBV6-5 and TRBJ1-5, with D unresolved. V was cut by 0 bases and J by 4 bases, with 10 bases left in between. This CDR3 is 15 amino acids long. Germline CDR1 reads MNHEY; CDR2 reads SVGAGI. The CDR3 is CASSYSVFGNQPQHF. The CDR3 region has the DNA TGTGCCAGCAGTTACTCGGTTTTTGGAAATCAGCCCCAGCATTTT.

Comments on this clonotype: Given a much more abundant clone one base away, this may be a read error. This chain connects TRBV29-1 to TRBJ1-2, with 7 bases that match TRBD1. The CDR3 is 13 amino acids. CDR1 and CDR2 from the germline V gene are SQVTM and ANQGSEA. CDR3 residues: CSVEDTGVYDYTF. In nucleotides, the CDR3 is TGCAGCGTTGAAGATACAGGGGTCTATGACTACACCTTC. The entire variable domain, with the rest obtained from reference TRBV29-1 and TRBJ1-2, is as follows: SAVISQKPSRDICQRGTSLTIQCQVDSQVTMMFWYRQQPGQSLTLIATANQGSEATYESGFVIDKFPISRPNLTFSTLTVSNMSPEDSSIYLCSVEDTGVYDYTFGSGTRLTVV.

This clonotype was seen many times. The V and J genes are TRBV11-2 and TRBJ1-1, with D tentatively TRBD1 (6 bases). Trimming pared 7 bases from V and 3 bases from J, leaving 18 bases between. In germline, CDR1 is SGHAT, CDR2 FQNNGV. The CDR3 sequence is 15 residues long. The DNA for the CDR3 is TGTGCCAGCAACCCAGGACAGCGACAGGACACTGAAGCTTTCTTT. Translated: CASNPGQRQDTEAFF.